One sample yielded the 2 T cell receptor beta chains listed below, sequenced in a study of T cells in Graves' hyperthyroidism and ophthalmopathy. Researchers amplified the TCR beta CDR3 regions from RNA transcripts. An initial round of RT-PCR targeting the TCR CDR3 relied on the HTBI primer set. TCRdb analysed the multiplex PCR reads with MiXCR anew, one entry per CDR3 protein. Of 600,000 to 800,000 distinct CDR3 sequences listed, 30% to 40% are singletons. Sequenced material: blood. The origin of the receptors is a woman between 40 and 55 years old with Graves' hyperthyroidism.

This clonotype appeared many times. The rearrangement links TRBV7-6 to TRBJ1-1; D is undetermined. Trimming took off 1 base at V and 0 bases at J, with 12 bases between the two ends. The CDR3 is 16 amino acids. Germline V CDR1 and CDR2: SGHVS, FNYEAQ. The CDR3 DNA follows: TGTGCCAGCAGCTTAGTCCTACCCCCCATGAACACTGAAGCTTTCTTT. Protein product: CASSLVLPPMNTEAFF.

A note on this clonotype: A much larger clone lies one base from this, so it may be a read error. The chain joins TRBV19 to TRBJ2-7, with TRBD1 as a possible D gene (6 bases). V was shortened by 5 bases and J by 6 bases, with 14 bases between the two germline ends. CDR1 and CDR2 from the germline V gene are LNHDA and SQIVND (reference sequence). The CDR3 length is 13 residues. CDR3 residues: CASSGGSRCEQYF. For the CDR3, the DNA is TGTGCCAGTAGTGGGGGCAGTCGTTGCGAGCAGTACTTC.